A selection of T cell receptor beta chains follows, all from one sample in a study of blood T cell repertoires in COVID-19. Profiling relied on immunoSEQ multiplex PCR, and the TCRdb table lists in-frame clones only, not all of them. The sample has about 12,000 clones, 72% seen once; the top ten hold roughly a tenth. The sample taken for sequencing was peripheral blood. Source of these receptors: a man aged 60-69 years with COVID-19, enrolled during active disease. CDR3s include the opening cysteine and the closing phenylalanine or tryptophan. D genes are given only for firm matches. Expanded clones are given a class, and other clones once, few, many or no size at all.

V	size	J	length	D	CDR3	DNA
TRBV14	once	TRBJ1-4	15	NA	CASSQASTSSGKLFF	TGTGCCAGCAGCCAGGCCTCGACTTCGTCCGGAAAACTGTTTTTT
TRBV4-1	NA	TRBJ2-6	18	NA	CASSQEVGWERLTNVLTF	TGCGCCAGCAGCCAAGAAGTGGGGTGGGAGCGCTTGACCAACGTCCTGACTTTC
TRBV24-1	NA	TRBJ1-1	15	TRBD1	CATSDPGQGDTEAFF	TGTGCCACCAGTGACCCGGGACAGGGAGACACTGAAGCTTTCTTT
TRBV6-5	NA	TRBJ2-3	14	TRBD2	CASRVSGDSDTQYF	TGTGCCAGCAGGGTTAGCGGGGACTCAGATACGCAGTATTTT
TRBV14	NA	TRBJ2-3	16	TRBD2	CASSRRGGGRTDTQYF	TGTGCCAGCAGCCGAAGGGGCGGGGGTCGGACAGATACGCAGTATTTT
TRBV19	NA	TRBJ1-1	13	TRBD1	CASSIGTGTEAFF	TGTGCCAGTAGTATAGGGACAGGGACTGAAGCTTTCTTT
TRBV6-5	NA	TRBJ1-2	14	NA	CASSPHDRFQGYTF	TGTGCCAGCAGTCCACACGACAGGTTCCAGGGCTACACCTTC
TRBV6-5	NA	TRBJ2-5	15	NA	CASSSRGALQETQYF	TGTGCCAGCAGTTCTCGGGGAGCCCTCCAAGAGACCCAGTACTTC
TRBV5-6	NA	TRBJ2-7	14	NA	CASSLGGDTYEQYF	TGTGCCAGCAGCTTGGGAGGAGATACCTACGAGCAGTACTTC
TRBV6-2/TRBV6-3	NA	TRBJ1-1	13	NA	CASSYSGAAEAFF	TGTGCCAGCAGTTACTCAGGGGCAGCTGAAGCTTTCTTT
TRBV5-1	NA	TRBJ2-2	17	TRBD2	CASSPTTSGSGTGELFF	TGCGCCAGCAGCCCAACGACTAGCGGGAGTGGAACCGGGGAGCTGTTTTTT
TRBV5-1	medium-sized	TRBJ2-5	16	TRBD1	CASSLQGQGLGETQYF	TGCGCCAGCAGCTTGCAGGGACAGGGGTTGGGAGAGACCCAGTACTTC
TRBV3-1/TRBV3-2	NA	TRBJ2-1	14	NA	CASSQGGGYNEQFF	TGTGCCAGCAGCCAAGGAGGTGGGTACAATGAGCAGTTCTTC
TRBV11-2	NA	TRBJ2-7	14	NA	CASSLMTYENEQYF	TGTGCCAGCAGCTTAATGACATACGAAAACGAGCAGTACTTC
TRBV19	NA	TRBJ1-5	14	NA	CASLADHSNQPQHF	TGTGCCAGTCTGGCAGATCATAGCAATCAGCCCCAGCATTTT
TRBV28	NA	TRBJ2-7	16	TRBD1	CASTPIFGTGLYEQYF	TGTGCCAGCACCCCGATATTTGGGACAGGGCTCTACGAGCAGTACTTC
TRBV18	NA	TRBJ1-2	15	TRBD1	CASSSELDRAYGYTF	TGTGCCAGCTCATCTGAATTGGACAGGGCATATGGCTACACCTTC
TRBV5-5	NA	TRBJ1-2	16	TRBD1	CASSRGTGGFNYGYTF	TGTGCCAGCAGCAGGGGGACAGGGGGCTTCAACTATGGCTACACCTTC
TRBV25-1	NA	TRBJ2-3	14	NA	CASSDGEFPDTQYF	TGTGCCAGCAGTGACGGGGAGTTTCCAGATACGCAGTATTTT
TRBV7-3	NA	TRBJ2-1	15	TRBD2	CASSLTSGSLNEQFF	TGTGCCAGCAGCCTGACTAGCGGGAGTCTCAATGAGCAGTTCTTC
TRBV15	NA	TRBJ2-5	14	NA	CATSRDEGRETQYF	TGTGCCACCAGCAGAGATGAGGGCCGGGAGACCCAGTACTTC
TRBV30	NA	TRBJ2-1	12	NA	CAWSKAGDEQFF	TGTGCCTGGAGTAAGGCAGGCGATGAGCAGTTCTTC
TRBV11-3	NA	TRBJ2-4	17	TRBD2	CASSFSSGPLAKNIQYF	TGTGCCAGCAGCTTCAGTAGCGGGCCCCTAGCCAAAAACATTCAGTACTTC
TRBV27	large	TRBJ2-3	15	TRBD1	CASSLTGDSTDTQYF	TGTGCCAGCAGTCTGACAGGGGACAGCACAGATACGCAGTATTTT
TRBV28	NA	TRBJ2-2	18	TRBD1	CASSFNPGQLVFTGELFF	TGTGCCAGCAGTTTTAATCCGGGACAGCTGGTTTTCACCGGGGAGCTGTTTTTT
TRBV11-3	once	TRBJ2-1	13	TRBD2	CASSLEPSGSEFF	TGTGCCAGCAGCTTAGAACCTAGCGGGAGCGAGTTCTTC
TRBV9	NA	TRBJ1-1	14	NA	CASSTHRVGTEAFF	TGTGCCAGCAGCACTCACAGGGTGGGCACTGAAGCTTTCTTT
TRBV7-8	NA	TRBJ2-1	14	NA	CASSSGLLDNEQFF	TGTGCCAGCAGCTCGGGACTTTTGGATAATGAGCAGTTCTTC
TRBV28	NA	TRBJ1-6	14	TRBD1	CASSVGTGDRPLHF	TGTGCCAGCAGTGTCGGGACAGGGGACCGACCCCTCCACTTT
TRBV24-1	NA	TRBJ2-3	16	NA	CATSDWSGDSTDTQYF	TGTGCCACCAGTGATTGGTCGGGGGATAGCACAGATACGCAGTATTTT
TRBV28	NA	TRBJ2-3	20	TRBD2	CASSFPGLAGGTLGTDTQYF	TGTGCCAGCAGTTTCCCGGGACTAGCGGGGGGTACGTTAGGCACAGATACGCAGTATTTT
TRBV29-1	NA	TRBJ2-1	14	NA	CSVDYRGGRNEQFF	TGCAGCGTTGATTACAGGGGAGGCCGTAATGAGCAGTTCTTC
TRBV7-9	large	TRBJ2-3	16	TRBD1	CASSLSPGQGTDTQYF	TGTGCCAGCAGCTTATCTCCGGGACAGGGCACAGATACGCAGTATTTT
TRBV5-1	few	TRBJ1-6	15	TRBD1	CASSPLQGSGSPLHF	TGCGCCAGCAGTCCATTACAGGGGTCTGGTTCACCCCTCCACTTT
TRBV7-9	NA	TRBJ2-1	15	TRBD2	CASSGTSGAYNEQFF	TGTGCCAGCAGCGGGACTAGCGGGGCGTACAATGAGCAGTTCTTC
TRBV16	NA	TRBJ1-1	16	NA	CASSQSATPRSTEAFF	TGTGCCAGCAGCCAATCGGCAACCCCCCGGAGCACTGAAGCTTTCTTT
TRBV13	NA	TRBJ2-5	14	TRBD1	CASTRTGFQETQYF	TGTGCCAGTACGCGGACAGGGTTTCAAGAGACCCAGTACTTC
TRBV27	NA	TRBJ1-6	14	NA	CASSLFLYNSPLHF	TGTGCCAGCAGTTTATTCCTCTATAATTCACCCCTCCACTTT
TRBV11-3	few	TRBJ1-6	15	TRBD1	CASSLSTGVGSPLHF	TGTGCCAGCAGCTTAAGTACAGGGGTGGGGTCACCCCTCCACTTT